A selection of T cell receptor delta chains follows, all from one sample in a study of gamma-delta chains in newborns, infants, children. TCRdb applied CATT to the reads for clone calling. The sample lists more than 7,500 delta-chain clones; more than 20% were seen once. Sequenced: blood. These receptors were taken from a child who was a newborn, infant or young child, either healthy, febrile or measles-vaccinated (not recorded which). Both conserved end residues are part of each CDR3. Fields, in order: J gene, clone size, CDR3 length, D gene, V gene, CDR3 protein, CDR3 DNA. A D gene is named only where the DNA matches it firmly. Clone size appears in some rows only: once, few, many, or a class for an expanded clone.

TRDJ1 | - | 18 | - | TRDV2 | CACATLPIGGLYTDKLIF | TGTGCCTGTGCCACTCTTCCTATTGGGGGATTGTACACCGATAAACTCATCTTT
TRDJ1 | once | 20 | TRDD3 | TRDV1 | CALGFFLRRWGIRGVDKPIF | TGTGCTCTTGGGTTCTTCCTACGAAGGTGGGGGATACGCGGGGTCGATAAACCCATCTTT
TRDJ1 | - | 17 | TRDD3 | TRDV2 | CACDTLGDREGTDKLIF | TGTGCCTGTGACACCCTGGGGGATAGGGAGGGCACCGATAAACTCATCTTT
TRDJ1 | few | 14 | TRDD3 | TRDV2 | CACDTLGDQDKLIF | TGTGCCTGTGACACACTGGGGGACCAAGATAAACTCATCTTC
TRDJ3 | few | 16 | TRDD3 | TRDV2 | CACDTLGDRDTRQMFF | TGTGCCTGTGACACGCTGGGGGACCGGGACACCCGACAGATGTTTTTC
TRDJ1 | few | 15 | - | TRDV2 | CACVPLGTDADKLIF | TGTGCCTGTGTCCCCCTTGGGACTGATGCCGATAAACTCATCTTT
TRDJ1 | medium-sized | 16 | TRDD3 | TRDV2 | CACDGLNWGILDKLIF | TGTGCCTGTGACGGATTGAACTGGGGGATACTGGATAAACTCATCTTT
TRDJ1 | few | 15 | - | TRDV2 | CACDPLEGTILGLIF | TGTGCCTGTGACCCGTTGGAGGGAACCATCCTGGGGCTCATCTTT
TRDJ2 | - | 21 | TRDD3 | TRDV2 | CACDTGGLLGDTLSLTAQLFF | TGCGCCTGTGACACCGGCGGCCTACTGGGGGATACCCTGTCCTTGACAGCACAACTCTTCTTT
TRDJ2 | few | 22 | TRDD3 | TRDV2 | CACDALLPQNITGGYASAQLFF | TGTGCCTGTGACGCCCTTCTTCCCCAGAACATTACTGGGGGATACGCATCGGCACAACTCTTCTTT
TRDJ1 | - | 16 | TRDD3 | TRDV2 | CAWDTMGEISTDKIIF | TGTGCCTGGGACACAATGGGGGAGATATCAACCGATAAAATCATCTTT
TRDJ1 | - | 18 | TRDD3 | TRDV2 | CACDTIVPGDSPTDKLIF | TGTGCCTGTGACACCATCGTACCGGGGGATTCCCCTACCGATAAACTCATCTTT
TRDJ1 | few | 15 | - | TRDV2 | CACAYLGLTTDKLIF | TGTGCCTGTGCCTATCTGGGGCTTACCACCGATAAACTCATCTTT
TRDJ1 | medium-sized | 16 | TRDD3 | TRDV2 | CACDTLGDTSDGKLIF | TGTGCCTGTGACACCTTGGGGGATACCTCGGATGGTAAACTCATCTTT
TRDJ1 | - | 16 | TRDD3 | TRDV2 | CACDTIEWGITDKLIF | TGTGCCTGCGACACGATTGAGTGGGGGATAACCGATAAACTCATCTTT
TRDJ1 | - | 20 | TRDD3 | TRDV3 | CAAQFFWGMILVTETDKLIF | TGTGCCGCCCAATTTTTCTGGGGGATGATACTGGTTACAGAAACCGATAAACTCATCTTT
TRDJ1 | - | 21 | TRDD2 | TRDV2 | CACAFLRCEDSNVPYTDKLIF | TGTGCCTGTGCCTTCCTACGGTGCGAGGATTCTAACGTGCCGTACACCGATAAACTCATCTTT
TRDJ1 | - | 16 | TRDD3 | TRDV2 | CACDSLGDTAADKLIF | TGTGCCTGTGACTCTCTGGGGGATACAGCGGCCGATAAACTCATCTTT
TRDJ1 | few | 17 | TRDD3 | TRDV1 | CALGELNPYPGGSRLIF | TGTGCTCTTGGGGAACTAAATCCCTATCCGGGGGGATCTAGACTCATCTTT
TRDJ1 | - | 16 | - | TRDV1 | CARGEDVLEGGVNIIF | TGTGCTCGGGGGGAGGATGTCCTCGAAGGGGGGGTTAACATCATCTTT
TRDJ1 | few | 19 | - | TRDV1 | CALGEPPRPADKYTDKLIF | TGTGCTCTTGGGGAACCCCCCCGACCCGCCGACAAGTACACCGATAAACTCATCTTT
TRDJ1 | medium-sized | 17 | TRDD3 | TRDV2 | CACDILAGGYGTDKLIF | TGTGCCTGTGACATCCTCGCTGGGGGATACGGCACCGATAAACTCATCTTT
TRDJ1 | - | 14 | TRDD3 | TRDV2 | CARDRLGDTDKLIF | TGTGCCCGTGACAGACTGGGGGATACCGATAAACTCATCTTT
TRDJ1 | - | 16 | TRDD3 | TRDV2 | CAWDTVGDRGTDKLIF | TGTGCCTGGGACACCGTGGGGGATCGCGGCACCGATAAACTCATCTTT
TRDJ1 | few | 19 | TRDD3 | TRDV2 | CACDPLAGGYAGWTDKLIF | TGTGCCTGTGACCCCTTGGCTGGGGGATACGCCGGTTGGACCGATAAACTCATCTTT
TRDJ1 | - | 17 | - | TRDV2 | CACDTVSGQEYTDKLIF | TGTGCCTGTGACACCGTGTCGGGGCAGGAATACACCGATAAACTCATCTTT
TRDJ1 | - | 14 | TRDD3 | TRDV2 | CARDTWGKSDKLIF | TGTGCCCGTGACACTTGGGGGAAATCCGATAAACTCATCTTT